The 8 T cell receptor beta chains reported below all come from one sample, sequenced in a study of shared clonotypes between healthy human individuals. The repertoire was sequenced with immunoSEQ multiplex PCR; TCRdb's copy has only in-frame clones and lacks some. The repertoire holds around 1 million clones, with over 60% as singletons. Sequences were obtained from memory CD4+ T cells sorted from blood. The subset: CD45RA-negative fraction. These receptors were obtained from a man between 18 and 29 years old in good health.

Ten or more counts support this clone. This chain connects TRBV5-4 to TRBJ2-1; 10 bases are shared with TRBD2. V lost 2 bases and J lost 7; bases outside the gene matches: 6. There are 15 residues in the CDR3. Germline values: CDR1 SGHNT, CDR2 YYREEE (reference sequence). For the CDR3, the DNA is TGTGCCAGCAGCTTAGCGGGAGGGCCGGTGAATGAGCAGTTCTTC. It encodes CASSLAGGPVNEQFF.

The V call is TRBV5-5, the J call TRBJ1-6; 12 bases are a match to TRBD1. Germline assignment: CDR1 SGHKS and CDR2 YYEKEE (reference sequence). The CDR3 has 15 amino acids. The ends lost 5 bases at V and 9 bases at J; junction bases unmatched: 6. The CDR3 loop is CASRPGQGAGSPLHF. For the CDR3, the DNA is TGTGCCAGCAGACCGGGACAGGGGGCTGGTTCACCCCTCCACTTT. Variable domain in full (rest from reference TRBV5-5 and TRBJ1-6): DAGVTQSPTHLIKTRGQQVTLRCSPISGHKSVSWYQQVLGQGPQFIFQYYEKEERGRGNFPDRFSARQFPNYSSELNVNALLLGDSALYLCASRPGQGAGSPLHFGNGTRLTVT.

The V call is TRBV5-4, the J call TRBJ2-5; a possible D gene is TRBD1 (5 bases). Germline V CDR1 and CDR2: SGHNT, YYREEE (reference sequence). CDR3 size: 15 residues. Trimming cost V 1 base and J 2 bases, with 12 bases left between them. CDR3 sequence: CASSLFLGEQETQYF. The CDR3 nucleotides read TGTGCCAGCAGCTTGTTCTTAGGGGAACAAGAGACCCAGTACTTC.

The gene calls are TRBV2 and TRBJ2-5, with 7 bases fitting TRBD1. This CDR3 is built from 16 residues. Unmatched junction bases numbered 6, after V lost 0 bases and J lost 2 bases. Germline V gives CDR1 SNHLY, CDR2 FYNNEI. The chain's CDR3 is CASSEADRPSQETQYF. CDR3 DNA sequence: TGTGCCAGCAGTGAAGCGGACAGGCCCTCACAAGAGACCCAGTACTTC.

This clone was counted a few times. The chain links TRBV28 to TRBJ1-6; 7 nucleotides align to TRBD1. The germline V gene has CDR1 MDHEN and CDR2 SYDVKM. The CDR3 is 13 residues long. V was pared by 6 bases and J by 6 bases, with 2 bases of the junction left unmatched. For the CDR3, the DNA is TGTGCCAGCAGCAGACAGGGTAATTCACCCCTCCACTTT. It is translated as CASSRQGNSPLHF.

The CDR3 protein is CASSAQLLNTGELFF. As DNA, the CDR3 is TGTGCCAGCAGTGCACAGCTCTTGAACACCGGGGAGCTGTTTTTT. V gene TRBV2 combines with J gene TRBJ2-2, with unresolved D. The length of the CDR3 is 15 residues. Per germline, CDR1 SNHLY and CDR2 FYNNEI. V was shortened by 4 bases and J by 1 base, with 10 bases between the two germline ends. Filled out from reference TRBV2 and TRBJ2-2, the complete variable domain reads EPEVTQTPSHQVTQMGQEVILRCVPISNHLYFYWYRQILGQKVEFLVSFYNNEISEKSEIFDDQFSVERPDGSNFTLKIRSTKLEDSAMYFCASSAQLLNTGELFFGEGSRLTVL.

As DNA, the CDR3 is TGCGCCAGCAGCTTGGGAATCTGGCAGGGGACTAATGAAAAACTGTTTTTT. This codes for CASSLGIWQGTNEKLFF. The chain employs TRBV5-1 and TRBJ1-4; D may be TRBD1 (6 bases). CDR3 length equals 17 residues. Germline V CDR1 and CDR2: SGHRS, YFSETQ. V lost 0 bases and J 2 bases, leaving 14 bases between the germline ends. Based on the CDR3 plus reference TRBV5-1 and TRBJ1-4, the full variable domain is KAGVTQTPRYLIKTRGQQVTLSCSPISGHRSVSWYQQTPGQGLQFLFEYFSETQRNKGNFPGRFSGRQFSNSRSEMNVSTLELGDSALYLCASSLGIWQGTNEKLFFGSGTQLSVL.

This clone was counted only a few times. The V call is TRBV7-7, the J call TRBJ2-5; D gene ambiguous. Germline CDR1 is SSHAT and CDR2 is FNYEAQ (reference sequence). CDR3 size: 11 residues. CDR3 bases: TGTGCGGTCCGGCGTGAAGAGACCCAGTACTTC. Translating it yields CAVRREETQYF.